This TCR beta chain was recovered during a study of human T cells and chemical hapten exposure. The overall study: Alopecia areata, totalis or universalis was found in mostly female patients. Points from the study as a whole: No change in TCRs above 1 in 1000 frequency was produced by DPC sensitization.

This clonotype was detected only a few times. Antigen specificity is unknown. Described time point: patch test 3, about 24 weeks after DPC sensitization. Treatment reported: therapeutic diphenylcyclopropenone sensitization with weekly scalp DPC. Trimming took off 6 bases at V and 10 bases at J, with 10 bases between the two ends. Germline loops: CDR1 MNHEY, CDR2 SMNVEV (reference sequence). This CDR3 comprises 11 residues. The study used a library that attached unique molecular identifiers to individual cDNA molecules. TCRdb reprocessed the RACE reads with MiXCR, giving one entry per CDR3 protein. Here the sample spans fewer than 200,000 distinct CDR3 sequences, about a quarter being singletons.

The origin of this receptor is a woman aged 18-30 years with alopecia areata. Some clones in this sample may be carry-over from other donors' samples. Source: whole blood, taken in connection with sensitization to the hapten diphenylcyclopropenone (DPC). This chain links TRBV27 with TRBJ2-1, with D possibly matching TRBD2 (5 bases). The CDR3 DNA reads TGTGCCAGCAGCAGAGGGAACGAGCAGTTCTTC. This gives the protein CASSRGNEQFF.